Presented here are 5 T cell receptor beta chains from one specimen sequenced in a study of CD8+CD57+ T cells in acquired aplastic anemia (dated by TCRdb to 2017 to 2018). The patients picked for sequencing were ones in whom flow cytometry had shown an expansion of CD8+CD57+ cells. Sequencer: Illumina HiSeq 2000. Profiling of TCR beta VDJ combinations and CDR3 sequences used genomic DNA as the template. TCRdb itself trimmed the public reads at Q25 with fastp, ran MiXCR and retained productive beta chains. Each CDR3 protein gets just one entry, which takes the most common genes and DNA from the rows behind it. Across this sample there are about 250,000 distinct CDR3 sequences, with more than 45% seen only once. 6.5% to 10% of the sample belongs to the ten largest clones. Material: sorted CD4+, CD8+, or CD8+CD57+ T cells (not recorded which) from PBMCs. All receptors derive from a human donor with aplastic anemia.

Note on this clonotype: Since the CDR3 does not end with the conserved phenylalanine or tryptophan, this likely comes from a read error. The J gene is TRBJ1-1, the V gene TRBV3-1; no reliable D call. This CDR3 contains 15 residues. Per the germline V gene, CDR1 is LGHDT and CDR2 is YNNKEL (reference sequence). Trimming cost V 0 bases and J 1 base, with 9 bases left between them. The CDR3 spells CASSQEPVPNTEAFS. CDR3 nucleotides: TGTGCCAGCAGCCAAGAACCAGTACCGAACACTGAAGCTTTCTCT.

The CDR3 DNA reads as TGTGCCAGTAGACGAAATGCGGGAGGCCCCTACGAGCAGTACTTC. Protein: CASRRNAGGPYEQYF. The chain combines TRBV19 with TRBJ2-7, with TRBD2 matching 8 bases. CDR1 LNHDA and CDR2 SQIVND come from the germline V gene (reference sequence). The CDR3 is made up of 15 amino acids. Germline trimming cut 6 bases from V and 2 bases from J; bases unmatched to any gene: 9.

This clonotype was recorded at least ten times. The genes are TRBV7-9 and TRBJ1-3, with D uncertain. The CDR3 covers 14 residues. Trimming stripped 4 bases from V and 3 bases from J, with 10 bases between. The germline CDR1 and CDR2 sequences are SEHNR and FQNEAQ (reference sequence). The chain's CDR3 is CASSSTEFGNTIYF. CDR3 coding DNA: TGTGCCAGCAGCTCGACGGAGTTTGGAAACACCATATATTTT.

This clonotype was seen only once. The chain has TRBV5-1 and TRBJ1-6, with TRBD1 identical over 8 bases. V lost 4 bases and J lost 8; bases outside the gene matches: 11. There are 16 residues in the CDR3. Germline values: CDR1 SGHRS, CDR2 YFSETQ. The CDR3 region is CASSQSDRGVYSPLHF. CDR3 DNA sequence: TGCGCCAGCAGCCAAAGCGACAGGGGTGTCTATTCACCCCTCCACTTT.

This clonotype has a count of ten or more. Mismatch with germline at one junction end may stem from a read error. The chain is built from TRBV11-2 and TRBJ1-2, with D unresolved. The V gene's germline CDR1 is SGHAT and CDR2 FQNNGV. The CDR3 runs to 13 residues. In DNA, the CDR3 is TGTGCCAGCAGCCCCGGTCCTAATTATGGCTACACCTTC. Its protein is CASSPGPNYGYTF.